The 2 T cell receptor beta chains below come from one sample, sequenced in a study of blood T cells in healthy people across ages. Primed by a sample-barcoded 5' primer and a J-beta primer mix, a second PCR proceeded for roughly 7 to 11 cycles. Via MiXCR, TCRdb re-called the 5' RACE reads, giving one row per CDR3 protein. Of around 1,500,000 distinct CDR3 sequences listed, approximately 30% are singletons. The sequenced material came from blood. Receptors were obtained from a woman under 40 in good health.

The DNA of the CDR3 is TGCAGCGTTGTAGCCTGGGAAGGGGGCGATGGTGAAAAACTGTTTTTT. Translated: CSVVAWEGGDGEKLFF. This chain uses TRBV29-1 with TRBJ1-4, with 7 bases matching TRBD1. Germline V gene sequence: CDR1 SQVTM, CDR2 ANQGSEA. J lost 7 bases, V lost 4 bases, and 15 bases had no gene match. There are 16 residues in the CDR3.

This clonotype was counted ten times or more. This sequence joins TRBV7-3 and TRBJ2-6; D is unresolved. The V and J ends lost 3 bases and 0 bases respectively, with 6 bases between them. The CDR3 is 15 amino acids. From germline, CDR1 is SGHTA and CDR2 FQGTGA. CDR3 sequence reads: CASSFKASGANVLTF. CDR3 DNA: TGTGCCAGCAGCTTCAAAGCCTCTGGGGCCAACGTCCTGACTTTC.